Sequencing of this T cell receptor beta chain was carried out in a study of T cell responses to AZD1222 COVID-19 vaccine. Generated by immunoSEQ multiplex PCR, the TCRdb table keeps only in-frame clones and is missing some. The sample records 100,000 to 120,000 clones, roughly 90% being singletons. The germline V gene encodes CDR1 SGHDT and CDR2 YYEEEE. The CDR3 contains 13 residues. Germline trimming cut 5 bases from V and 8 bases from J; bases unmatched to any gene: 8. The chain links TRBV5-6 to TRBJ1-2; 8 bases map to TRBD1. The sample was peripheral blood, taken on day 0 of AZD1222 vaccination. The sequence was obtained from an adult in good health. CDR3 sequence reads: CASSPRGPGGYTF. CDR3 sequence (DNA): TGTGCCAGCAGTCCCAGGGGGCCTGGGGGCTACACCTTC. The full variable domain, in which reference TRBV5-6 and TRBJ1-2 provide the parts outside the CDR3, is DAGVTQSPTHLIKTRGQQVTLRCSPKSGHDTVSWYQQALGQGPQFIFQYYEEEERQRGNFPDRFSGHQFPNYSSELNVNALLLGDSALYLCASSPRGPGGYTFGSGTRLTVV.